The next 28 T cell receptor beta chains were all read from a single sample in a study of shared clonotypes between healthy human individuals (dated by TCRdb to about 2020). The library was made by the immunoSEQ multiplex PCR assay. Not all clones reach the TCRdb copy of this immuneACCESS table, which keeps in-frame sequences only. Checked studies attribute under half of the gap to unresolved V genes and leave the rest unexplained. The table for this sample lists about 2.1 million clones; roughly 91% of them were counted only once. The ten largest clones represent more than 1.5% of the sample. CD8 naive samples consisted of CD45RO-negative cells that were positively selected for CCR7, yielding a CD45RA+CCR7+ population without TemRA cells. The sample was naive CD8+ T cells from PBMCs. The cell subset or site tag for this specimen amounts to: CD45RA+CCR7+. All receptors come from a man aged 18 to 29 in good health. Some clones in this sample may be carry-over from other donors' samples.

The gene calls are TRBV27 and TRBJ2-1, with 9 nucleotides matching TRBD2. The V gene's germline CDR1 is MNHEY and CDR2 SMNVEV (reference sequence). The CDR3 is made up of 15 amino acids. V trimming: 6 bases; J trimming: 7 bases; junction bases outside the gene matches: 10. CDR3 protein: CASSTLSGGENEQFF. CDR3 nucleotide sequence: TGTGCCAGCAGCACCCTTAGCGGGGGCGAAAATGAGCAGTTCTTC.

This rearrangement joins TRBV6-6 to TRBJ1-2; D is ambiguous. The CDR3 is 11 amino acids. The germline gives CDR1 MNHNY, CDR2 SVGAGI (reference sequence). Trimming left V 8 bases short and J 7 bases short, with 11 bases between. Here the CDR3 DNA reads TGTGCCAGCCTCTTAGGTATTGGCTACACCTTC. Protein product: CASLLGIGYTF.

This chain links TRBV4-1 with TRBJ2-5, with D maybe TRBD1 (5 bases). V dropped 0 bases and J dropped 5 bases, with 13 bases sitting between them. The CDR3 is 15 residues long. Germline CDR1 reads MGHRA; CDR2 reads YSYEKL. CDR3 in DNA: TGCGCCAGCAGCCAAGAGATAGGGGTTACGGAGACCCAGTACTTC. Its translation: CASSQEIGVTETQYF.

The chain is built from TRBV6-5 and TRBJ2-1, with D perhaps assigned TRBD1 or TRBD2 (5 bases each). Germline V lookup: CDR1 MNHEY, CDR2 SVGAGI. Trimming took off 9 bases at V and 4 bases at J, with 13 bases between the two ends. There are 13 residues in the CDR3. The CDR3 DNA reads TGTGCCAGTTCGGGGCTGGGATACAATGAGCAGTTCTTC. It specifies CASSGLGYNEQFF.

The V and J genes are TRBV28 and TRBJ2-7; 11 bases are shared with TRBD2. Trimming cost V 5 bases and J 4 bases; bases outside gene matches: 10. Germline lookup yields CDR1 MDHEN and CDR2 SYDVKM. This CDR3 has 16 residues. The DNA of the CDR3 is TGTGCCAGCAGTGCTCGGGGACTAGCGGCGACATACGAGCAGTACTTC. Translating gives CASSARGLAATYEQYF.

The rearrangement links TRBV7-3 to TRBJ2-7; D is possibly TRBD2 (6 bases). The CDR3 length is 15 residues. Trimming removed 2 bases from V and 3 bases from J, with 14 bases in between. The germline CDR1 and CDR2 sequences are SGHTA and FQGTGA. Written as DNA, the CDR3 is TGTGCCAGCAGCTTACATGGCGGGGTAATCTACGAGCAGTACTTC. This encodes CASSLHGGVIYEQYF.

The genes are TRBV30 and TRBJ2-1, with 9 bases aligning to TRBD1. V lost 4 bases, J lost 4 bases, and 5 bases stayed unmatched. Germline-derived CDR1 and CDR2 are GTSNPN and SVGIG (reference sequence). This CDR3 spans 14 amino acids. This chain's CDR3 is CAWMRDREYNEQFF. CDR3 DNA sequence: TGTGCCTGGATGAGGGACAGGGAGTACAATGAGCAGTTCTTC.

The chain employs TRBV28 and TRBJ1-5, with no clear D. Germline loops: CDR1 MDHEN, CDR2 SYDVKM. The V and J ends lost 3 bases and 0 bases respectively, with 9 bases between them. The CDR3 is made up of 15 amino acids. In nucleotides, the CDR3 is TGTGCCAGCAGTTTTAGAGGTTATAGCAATCAGCCCCAGCATTTT. This codes for CASSFRGYSNQPQHF.

V usage is TRBV7-3 and J usage is TRBJ1-1; D is unresolved. The CDR3 contains 16 residues. CDR1 and CDR2 from the germline V gene are SGHTA and FQGTGA. V lost 5 bases, J lost 3 bases, and 19 bases lay in between. The CDR3 coding sequence is TGTGCCAGCAGCCCTGGGAGGCGGTTAGGATACACTGAAGCTTTCTTT. Amino acids: CASSPGRRLGYTEAFF.

The chain couples TRBV25-1 to TRBJ1-2; D is perhaps TRBD1 (6 bases). CDR1 and CDR2 (germline): MGHDK, SYGVNS. The CDR3 length is 14 residues. V lost 0 bases and J 8 bases, leaving 13 bases between the germline ends. The CDR3 sequence: CASSEYEGGWGYTF. The CDR3 DNA follows: TGTGCCAGCAGTGAATATGAGGGGGGCTGGGGCTACACCTTC.

The CDR3 spells CASSPPWGEKEETQYF. For the CDR3, the DNA is TGTGCCAGCAGCCCACCGTGGGGAGAAAAAGAAGAGACCCAGTACTTC. This sequence joins TRBV7-9 and TRBJ2-5; weak D call: TRBD2 (5 bases). The V end was cut by 5 bases, the J end by 3 bases, with 19 bases between. Germline V lookup: CDR1 SEHNR, CDR2 FQNEAQ (reference sequence). CDR3 length: 16 residues.

The rearrangement joins TRBV6-5 to TRBJ2-7; the match to TRBD1 covers 12 bases. The trim removed 5 bases at V and 5 bases at J, leaving 4 bases unmatched. CDR1 is MNHEY, CDR2 SVGAGI, per germline. CDR3 length equals 14 residues. For the CDR3, the DNA is TGTGCCAGCAGTGACGGGACAGGGGGCGACGAGCAGTACTTC. Encoded protein: CASSDGTGGDEQYF.

This clone was counted a few times. The V call is TRBV19, the J call TRBJ1-1; 9 nucleotides agree with TRBD1. V gave up 6 bases and J gave up 6 bases; unmatched junction bases: 5. The CDR3 has 13 residues. The V gene's germline CDR1 is LNHDA and CDR2 SQIVND (reference sequence). The chain's CDR3 is CASRRDRDPEAFF. The CDR3 nucleotides are TGTGCCAGTAGGAGGGACAGGGACCCTGAAGCTTTCTTT.

The genes are TRBV4-1 and TRBJ2-1, with 12 bases that match TRBD2. This CDR3 has 17 residues. Germline V lookup: CDR1 MGHRA, CDR2 YSYEKL. Trimming at V came to 0 bases and at J to 9 bases, leaving 9 bases not matched to a gene. The CDR3 DNA sequence: TGCGCCAGCAGCCAAGATCGGACTAGCGGGGCATATGGTGAGCAGTTCTTC. Protein sequence: CASSQDRTSGAYGEQFF.

The chain recombines TRBV7-2 with TRBJ1-5; no clear D. CDR1 and CDR2 (germline): SGHTA, FQGNSA. The germline V and J ends were trimmed by 1 base and 2 bases, with 15 bases remaining between them. The CDR3 spans 17 residues. CDR3 sequence (DNA): TGTGCCAGCAGCTTAGTTAGCTCGGCACGGGGCAATCAGCCCCAGCATTTT. Its protein product is CASSLVSSARGNQPQHF.

This chain connects TRBV10-2 to TRBJ2-7, with no clear D. CDR1 WSHSY and CDR2 SAAADI come from the germline V gene. The CDR3 totals 15 residues. Trimming cost V 0 bases and J 6 bases, with 15 bases left between them. The CDR3 protein is CASSESRNLAFEQYF. CDR3 nucleotide sequence: TGCGCCAGCAGTGAGTCTCGGAATCTGGCGTTCGAGCAGTACTTC.

The chain uses TRBV5-5 and TRBJ1-1; D is undetermined. Germline CDR1 SGHKS, CDR2 YYEKEE (reference sequence). The CDR3 is 19 amino acids. V shed 0 bases and J shed 0 bases, with 21 bases lying between them. The CDR3 here is CASSLESLGIGSMNTEAFF. The CDR3 nucleotides are TGTGCCAGCAGCTTGGAGAGCCTAGGGATCGGGAGTATGAACACTGAAGCTTTCTTT.

This clone appeared once. V is TRBV6-1 and J is TRBJ1-1, with a tentative D call TRBD1 (5 bases). The CDR3 runs 18 residues. Trimming cost V 0 bases and J 0 bases, with 17 bases left between them. Germline V gene lookup returns CDR1 MNHNS and CDR2 SASEGT. CDR3 bases: TGTGCCAGCAGTGAAGCCTCGACTCGGACACAGATGAACACTGAAGCTTTCTTT. Translated, it gives CASSEASTRTQMNTEAFF.

This clone was seen just once. The gene calls are TRBV4-1 and TRBJ1-2; 8 bases line up with TRBD1. From germline, CDR1 is MGHRA and CDR2 YSYEKL. Losses at the gene ends were 8 bases for V and 2 bases for J; bases not matched to a gene: 13. This CDR3 is built from 16 residues. The DNA for the CDR3 is TGCGCCAGCTGGTCGGACAGGGTACAGAGAAACTATGGCTACACCTTC. Amino acid sequence: CASWSDRVQRNYGYTF.

The rearrangement uses TRBV19 and TRBJ1-1; a weak D match, TRBD1 (6 bases). The germline V gene encodes CDR1 LNHDA and CDR2 SQIVND (reference sequence). V was trimmed by 1 base and J by 5 bases, leaving 11 bases between them. CDR3 length: 14 amino acids. The DNA of the CDR3 is TGTGCCAGTAGTATAGCGTCAGGGACAACTGAAGCTTTCTTT. This translates into CASSIASGTTEAFF. Variable domain in full (rest from reference TRBV19 and TRBJ1-1): DGGITQSPKYLFRKEGQNVTLSCEQNLNHDAMYWYRQDPGQGLRLIYYSQIVNDFQKGDIAEGYSVSREKKESFPLTVTSAQKNPTAFYLCASSIASGTTEAFFGQGTRLTVV.

This clone was observed a single time. The chain uses TRBV2 and TRBJ2-7; D tentatively reads TRBD1 or TRBD2 (5 bases each). V lost 7 bases to trimming and J lost 2 bases, with 18 bases between them. The germline CDR1 and CDR2 sequences are SNHLY and FYNNEI. The CDR3 sequence is 15 residues long. The CDR3 is CASTRWSGSTYEQYF. DNA of the CDR3: TGTGCCAGCACCCGGTGGTCAGGGAGTACCTACGAGCAGTACTTC.

V is TRBV5-1 and J is TRBJ1-1; no clear D gene. V lost 0 bases to trimming and J lost 2 bases, with 20 bases between them. The CDR3 is made up of 18 amino acids. Germline loops: CDR1 SGHRS, CDR2 YFSETQ. The CDR3 sequence: CASSLVERFSSKNTEAFF. Written as DNA, the CDR3 is TGCGCCAGCAGCTTGGTGGAAAGATTTAGTAGCAAAAACACTGAAGCTTTCTTT.

CDR3 DNA: TGTGCCAGCAGCCCCCGTAGGACTGGGAGCTACGAGCAGTACTTC. It translates to CASSPRRTGSYEQYF. This chain connects TRBV7-8 to TRBJ2-7; tentative D call: TRBD2 (5 bases). CDR3 size: 15 residues. V was pared by 5 bases and J by 3 bases, with 17 bases between. Germline CDR1 is SGHVS and CDR2 is FQNEAQ.

The J gene is TRBJ2-1, the V gene TRBV30, with a weak D call TRBD2 (5 bases). V was pared by 5 bases and J by 4 bases, with 12 bases between. The length of the CDR3 is 13 residues. Germline CDR1 and CDR2: GTSNPN and SVGIG (reference sequence). The CDR3 loop is CAWGDYQYNEQFF. The CDR3 region has the DNA TGTGCCTGGGGTGACTACCAATACAATGAGCAGTTCTTC.

The chain recombines TRBV11-2 with TRBJ2-1; no definite D call. Trimming stripped 5 bases from V and 7 bases from J, with 21 bases between. Germline loops: CDR1 SGHAT, CDR2 FQNNGV. This CDR3 comprises 16 residues. The CDR3 nucleotides are TGTGCCAGCAGCCCGAGCGTAGGTGCGCAAAAGAATGAGCAGTTCTTC. Translated: CASSPSVGAQKNEQFF.

V gene TRBV11-2 combines with J gene TRBJ2-7, with D unclear. This CDR3 is built from 13 residues. Per the germline V gene, CDR1 is SGHAT and CDR2 is FQNNGV. Between the trimmed V and J ends, which lost 5 bases and 1 base, there was a span of 9 bases. CDR3 sequence (DNA): TGTGCCAGCAGCCCCCCCGTTTCCTACGAGCAGTACTTC. It codes for CASSPPVSYEQYF.

This rearrangement joins TRBV27 to TRBJ2-2, with unresolved D. Trimming stripped 6 bases from V and 7 bases from J, with 15 bases between. The V gene's germline CDR1 is MNHEY and CDR2 SMNVEV (reference sequence). The CDR3 has 14 amino acids. The CDR3, as DNA: TGTGCCAGCAGCCCCGCCGAGGTCGGCGGGGAGCTGTTTTTT. Protein sequence: CASSPAEVGGELFF.

The chain links TRBV2 to TRBJ2-7, with 10 bases aligning to TRBD1. The germline gives CDR1 SNHLY, CDR2 FYNNEI. The CDR3 is 13 residues long. The junction had 2 bases not matched to a gene; V was cut back by 3 bases and J by 6 bases. For the CDR3, the DNA is TGTGCCAGCAGTGACGGGACAGGGGTCGAGCAGTACTTC. Protein product: CASSDGTGVEQYF. Drawing the rest from reference TRBV2 and TRBJ2-7, the complete variable domain is EPEVTQTPSHQVTQMGQEVILRCVPISNHLYFYWYRQILGQKVEFLVSFYNNEISEKSEIFDDQFSVERPDGSNFTLKIRSTKLEDSAMYFCASSDGTGVEQYFGPGTRLTVT.